This T cell receptor beta chain was identified in a study of cytomegalovirus exposure and HLA in healthy donors. Concerning this clone itself: The antigen is not known.

Germline V CDR1 and CDR2: WSHSY, SAAADI. V was cut by 7 bases and J by 0 bases, with 9 bases left in between. CDR3 length: 13 amino acids. The PCR contained 60 Vbeta and 13 Jbeta primers. Clones were read by immunoSEQ multiplex PCR, and TCRdb kept only the in-frame ones, dropping some. Here the sample spans about 130,000 clones, 66% being singletons. Study-wide findings and caveats: In a later analysis, across HLA loci, associated TCR counts were highest for DRB1, lowest for HLA-C. According to a later analysis, donors in an Asian-associated ancestry cluster reportedly had fewer N-insertions than the roughly 670-donor mean.

The V gene is TRBV10-2, the J gene TRBJ2-5; D is perhaps TRBD1 (5 bases). The sequencing input was PBMCs. The sequence was collected from a human donor in good health. The CDR3: CASNPGNQETQYF. The CDR3 region has the DNA TGCGCCAGCAATCCAGGGAACCAAGAGACCCAGTACTTC.